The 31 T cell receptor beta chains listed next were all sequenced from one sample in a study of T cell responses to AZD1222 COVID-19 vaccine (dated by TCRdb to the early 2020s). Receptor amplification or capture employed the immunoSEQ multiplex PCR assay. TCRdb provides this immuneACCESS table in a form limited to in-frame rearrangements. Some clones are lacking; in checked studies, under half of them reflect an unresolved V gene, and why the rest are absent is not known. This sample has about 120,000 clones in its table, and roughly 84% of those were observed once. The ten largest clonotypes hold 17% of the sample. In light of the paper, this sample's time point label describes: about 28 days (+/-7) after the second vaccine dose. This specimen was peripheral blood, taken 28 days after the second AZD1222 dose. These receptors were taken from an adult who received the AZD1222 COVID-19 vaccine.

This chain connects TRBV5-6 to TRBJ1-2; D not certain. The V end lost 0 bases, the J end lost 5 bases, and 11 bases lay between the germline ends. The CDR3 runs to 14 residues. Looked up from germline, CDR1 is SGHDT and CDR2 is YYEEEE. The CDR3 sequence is CASSLGQKVYGYTF. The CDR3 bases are TGTGCCAGCAGCTTGGGCCAGAAAGTGTATGGCTACACCTTC.

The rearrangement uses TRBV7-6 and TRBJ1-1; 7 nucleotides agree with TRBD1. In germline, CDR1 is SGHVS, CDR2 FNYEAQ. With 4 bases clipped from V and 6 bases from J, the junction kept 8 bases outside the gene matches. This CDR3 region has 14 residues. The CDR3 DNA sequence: TGTGCCAGCAGCTCGGGACAGCCAGGCGCTGAAGCTTTCTTT. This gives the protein CASSSGQPGAEAFF.

In DNA, the CDR3 is TGTGCCATCAGTGAGATGGGGACGGGGGCCCATCTGAACACTGAAGCTTTCTTT. Amino acid sequence: CAISEMGTGAHLNTEAFF. This chain links TRBV10-3 with TRBJ1-1; the D gene is possibly TRBD1 (6 bases). This CDR3 comprises 18 residues. The germline CDR1 and CDR2 sequences are ENHRY and SYGVKD. Trimming left V 2 bases short and J 0 bases short, with 19 bases between.

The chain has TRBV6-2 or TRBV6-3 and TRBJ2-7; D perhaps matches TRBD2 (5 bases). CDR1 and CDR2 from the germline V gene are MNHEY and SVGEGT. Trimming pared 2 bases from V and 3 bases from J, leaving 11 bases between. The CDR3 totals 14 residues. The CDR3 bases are TGTGCCAGCAGTTACCGGGGAAAGGGCTACGAGCAGTACTTC. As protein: CASSYRGKGYEQYF.

The DNA for the CDR3 is TGTGCCAGCCGCCGACAGACTAGCACAGATACGCAGTATTTT. Its translation is CASRRQTSTDTQYF. The chain joins TRBV2 to TRBJ2-3; possibly TRBD1 for D (5 bases). Germline V gene sequence: CDR1 SNHLY, CDR2 FYNNEI. The CDR3 runs to 14 residues. The V end lost 8 bases, the J end lost 0 bases, and 12 bases lay between the germline ends.

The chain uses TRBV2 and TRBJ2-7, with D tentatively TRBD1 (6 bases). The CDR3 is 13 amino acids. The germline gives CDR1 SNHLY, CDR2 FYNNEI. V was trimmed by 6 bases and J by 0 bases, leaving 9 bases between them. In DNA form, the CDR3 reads TGTGCCAGCAGCTGGGACATCTCCTACGAGCAGTACTTC. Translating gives CASSWDISYEQYF.

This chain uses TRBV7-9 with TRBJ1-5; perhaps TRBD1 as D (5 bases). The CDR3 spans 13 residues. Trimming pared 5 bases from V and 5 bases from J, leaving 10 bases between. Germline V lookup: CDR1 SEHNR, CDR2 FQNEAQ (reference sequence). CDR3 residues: CASSPRGDQPQHF. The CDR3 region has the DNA TGTGCCAGCAGCCCGCGGGGGGATCAGCCCCAGCATTTT.

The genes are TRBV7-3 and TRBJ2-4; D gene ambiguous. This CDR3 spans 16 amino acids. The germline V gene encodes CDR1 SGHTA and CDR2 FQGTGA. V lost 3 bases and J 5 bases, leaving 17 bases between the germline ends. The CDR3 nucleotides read TGTGCCAGCAGCTTTACTTCCCCCAATTGGGAAAACATTCAGTACTTC. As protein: CASSFTSPNWENIQYF.

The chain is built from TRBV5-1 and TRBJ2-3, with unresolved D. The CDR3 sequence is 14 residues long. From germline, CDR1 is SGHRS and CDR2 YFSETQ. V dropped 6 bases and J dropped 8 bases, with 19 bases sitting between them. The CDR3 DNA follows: TGCGCCAGCAAAACGCTTTTCAGAGATAGTACGCAGTATTTT. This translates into CASKTLFRDSTQYF.

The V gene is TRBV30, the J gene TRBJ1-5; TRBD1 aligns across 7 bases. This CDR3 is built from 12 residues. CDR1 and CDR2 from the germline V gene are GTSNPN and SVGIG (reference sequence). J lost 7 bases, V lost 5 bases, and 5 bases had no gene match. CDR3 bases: TGTGCCTGGGGAGACAGGGCCCAGCCCCAGCATTTT. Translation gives CAWGDRAQPQHF.

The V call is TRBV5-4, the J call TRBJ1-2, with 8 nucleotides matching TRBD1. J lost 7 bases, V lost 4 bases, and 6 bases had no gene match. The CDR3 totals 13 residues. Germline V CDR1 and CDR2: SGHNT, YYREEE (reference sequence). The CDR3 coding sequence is TGTGCCAGCAGCCTGGACAGGGATCTTGGCTACACCTTC. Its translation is CASSLDRDLGYTF.

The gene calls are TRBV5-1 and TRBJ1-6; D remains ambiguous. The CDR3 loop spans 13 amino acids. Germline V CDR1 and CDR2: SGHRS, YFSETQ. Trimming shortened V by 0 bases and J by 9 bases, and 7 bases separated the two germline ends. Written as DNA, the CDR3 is TGCGCCAGCAGCTTGGCCGGCCTTTCACCCCTCCACTTT. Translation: CASSLAGLSPLHF. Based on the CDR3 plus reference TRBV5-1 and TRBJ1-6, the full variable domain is KAGVTQTPRYLIKTRGQQVTLSCSPISGHRSVSWYQQTPGQGLQFLFEYFSETQRNKGNFPGRFSGRQFSNSRSEMNVSTLELGDSALYLCASSLAGLSPLHFGNGTRLTVT.

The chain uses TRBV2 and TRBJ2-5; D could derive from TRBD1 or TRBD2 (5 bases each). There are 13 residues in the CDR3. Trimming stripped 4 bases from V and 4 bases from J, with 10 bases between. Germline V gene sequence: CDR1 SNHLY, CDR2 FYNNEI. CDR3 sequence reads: CASSVLGVETQYF. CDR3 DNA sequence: TGTGCCAGCAGTGTCCTGGGGGTAGAGACCCAGTACTTC.

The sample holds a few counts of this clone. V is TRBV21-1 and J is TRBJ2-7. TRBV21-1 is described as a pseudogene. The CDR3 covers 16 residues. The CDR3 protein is CASSKGLGGRSYEQYF. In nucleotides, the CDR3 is TGTGCCAGCAGCAAAGGTTTGGGGGGCCGCTCCTACGAGCAGTACTTC.

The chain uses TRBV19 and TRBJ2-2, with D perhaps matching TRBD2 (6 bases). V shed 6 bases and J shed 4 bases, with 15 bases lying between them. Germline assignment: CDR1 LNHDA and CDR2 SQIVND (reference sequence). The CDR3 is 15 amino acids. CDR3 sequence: CASSSASATTGELFF. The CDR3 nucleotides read TGTGCCAGTAGCTCCGCTAGCGCGACCACCGGGGAGCTGTTTTTT.

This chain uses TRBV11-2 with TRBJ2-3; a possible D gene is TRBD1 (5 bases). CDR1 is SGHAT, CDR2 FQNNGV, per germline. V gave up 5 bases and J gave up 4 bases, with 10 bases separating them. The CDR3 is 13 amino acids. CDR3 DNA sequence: TGTGCCAGCAGCGTATCGACAGCAGATACGCAGTATTTT. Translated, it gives CASSVSTADTQYF.

In DNA, the CDR3 is TGTGCCAGCAGTTTAGAGGAGGAAACTGAGCAGTTCTTC. Amino acid sequence: CASSLEEETEQFF. V is TRBV12-3 or TRBV12-4 and J is TRBJ2-1, with D possibly being TRBD2 (5 bases). The CDR3 spans 13 residues. Trimming removed 1 base at V and 9 bases at J, with 10 bases between.

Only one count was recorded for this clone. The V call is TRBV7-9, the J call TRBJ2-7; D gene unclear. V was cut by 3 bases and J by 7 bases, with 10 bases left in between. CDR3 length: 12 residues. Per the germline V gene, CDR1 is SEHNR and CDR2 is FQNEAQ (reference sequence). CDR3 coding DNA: TGTGCCAGCAGCTTGGCCCCCAATGAGCAGTACTTC. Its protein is CASSLAPNEQYF.

The CDR3 sequence is CASSVEALGADTQYF. CDR3 coding DNA: TGTGCCAGCAGCGTAGAGGCCCTTGGGGCAGATACGCAGTATTTT. The rearrangement uses TRBV9 and TRBJ2-3; D ambiguous. Germline V lookup: CDR1 SGDLS, CDR2 YYNGEE. Trimming cost V 0 bases and J 4 bases, with 12 bases left between them. This CDR3 contains 15 residues.

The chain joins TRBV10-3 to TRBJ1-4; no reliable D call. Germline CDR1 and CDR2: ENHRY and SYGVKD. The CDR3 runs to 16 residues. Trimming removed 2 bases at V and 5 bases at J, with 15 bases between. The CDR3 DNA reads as TGTGCCATCAGTGAGGGATCATTCGGCAGAAATGAAAAACTGTTTTTT. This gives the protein CAISEGSFGRNEKLFF.

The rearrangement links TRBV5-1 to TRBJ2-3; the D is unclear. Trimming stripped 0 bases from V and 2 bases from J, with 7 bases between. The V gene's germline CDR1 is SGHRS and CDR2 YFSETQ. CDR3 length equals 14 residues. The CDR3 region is CASSLGTLTDTQYF. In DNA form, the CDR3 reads TGCGCCAGCAGCTTGGGGACCCTCACAGATACGCAGTATTTT.

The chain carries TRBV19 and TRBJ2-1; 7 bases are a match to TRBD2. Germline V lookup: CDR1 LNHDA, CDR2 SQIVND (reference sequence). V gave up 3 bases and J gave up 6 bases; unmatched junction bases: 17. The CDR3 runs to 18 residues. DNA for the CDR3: TGTGCCAGTAGTATTCGGCCTAGCGGTTCTCCCTTTCGCAATGAGCAGTTCTTC. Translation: CASSIRPSGSPFRNEQFF.

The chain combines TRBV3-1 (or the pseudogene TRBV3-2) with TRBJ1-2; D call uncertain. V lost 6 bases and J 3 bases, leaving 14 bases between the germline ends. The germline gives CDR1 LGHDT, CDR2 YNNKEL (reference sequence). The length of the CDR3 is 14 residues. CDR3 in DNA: TGTGCCAGCAGACTATCCGACCCGCACTATGGCTACACCTTC. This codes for CASRLSDPHYGYTF.

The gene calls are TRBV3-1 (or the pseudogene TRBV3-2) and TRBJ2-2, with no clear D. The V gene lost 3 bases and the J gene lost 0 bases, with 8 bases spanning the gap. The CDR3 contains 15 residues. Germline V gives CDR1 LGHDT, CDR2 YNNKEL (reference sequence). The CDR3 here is CASSQSLANTGELFF. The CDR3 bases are TGTGCCAGCAGCCAGAGCCTGGCGAACACCGGGGAGCTGTTTTTT.

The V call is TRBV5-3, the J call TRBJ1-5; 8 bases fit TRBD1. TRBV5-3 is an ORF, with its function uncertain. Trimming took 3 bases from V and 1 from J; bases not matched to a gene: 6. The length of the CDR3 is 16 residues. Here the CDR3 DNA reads TGTGCCAGAAGCTGGGCAGGGGGCCTGAGCAATCAGCCCCAGCATTTT. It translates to CARSWAGGLSNQPQHF.

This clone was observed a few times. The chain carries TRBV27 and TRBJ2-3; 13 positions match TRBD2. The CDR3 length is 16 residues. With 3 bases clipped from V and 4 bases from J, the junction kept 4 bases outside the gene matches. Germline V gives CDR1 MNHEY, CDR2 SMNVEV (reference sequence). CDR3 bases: TGTGCCAGCAGTTTTACTAGCGGGGGGGCCTCAGATACGCAGTATTTT. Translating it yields CASSFTSGGASDTQYF.

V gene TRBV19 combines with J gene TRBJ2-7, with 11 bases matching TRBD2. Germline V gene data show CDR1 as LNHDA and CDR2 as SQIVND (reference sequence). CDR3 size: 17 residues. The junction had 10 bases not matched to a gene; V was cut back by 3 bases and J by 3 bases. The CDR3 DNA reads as TGTGCCAGTAGTATTGTACTAGCGGGAGCCCAAGTCTACGAGCAGTACTTC. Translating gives CASSIVLAGAQVYEQYF.

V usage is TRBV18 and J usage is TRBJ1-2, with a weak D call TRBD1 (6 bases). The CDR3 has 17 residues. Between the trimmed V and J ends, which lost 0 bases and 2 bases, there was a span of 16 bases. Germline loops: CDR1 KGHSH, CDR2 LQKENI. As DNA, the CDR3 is TGTGCCAGCTCACCACCAACCCTTTTGGGGGGCAACTATGGCTACACCTTC. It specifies CASSPPTLLGGNYGYTF.

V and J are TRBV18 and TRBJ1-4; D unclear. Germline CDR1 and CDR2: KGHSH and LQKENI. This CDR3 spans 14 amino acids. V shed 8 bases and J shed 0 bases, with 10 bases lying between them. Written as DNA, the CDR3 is TGTGCCAGCACCCGGGAGTCAACTAATGAAAAACTGTTTTTT. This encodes CASTRESTNEKLFF.

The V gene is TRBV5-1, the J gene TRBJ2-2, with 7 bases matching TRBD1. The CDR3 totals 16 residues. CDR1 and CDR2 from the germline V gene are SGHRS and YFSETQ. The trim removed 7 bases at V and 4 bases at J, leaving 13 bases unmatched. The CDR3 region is CASGRERGGGTGELFF. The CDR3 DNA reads TGCGCCAGCGGCAGAGAGAGAGGGGGCGGCACCGGGGAGCTGTTTTTT. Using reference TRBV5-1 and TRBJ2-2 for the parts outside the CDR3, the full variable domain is KAGVTQTPRYLIKTRGQQVTLSCSPISGHRSVSWYQQTPGQGLQFLFEYFSETQRNKGNFPGRFSGRQFSNSRSEMNVSTLELGDSALYLCASGRERGGGTGELFFGEGSRLTVL.

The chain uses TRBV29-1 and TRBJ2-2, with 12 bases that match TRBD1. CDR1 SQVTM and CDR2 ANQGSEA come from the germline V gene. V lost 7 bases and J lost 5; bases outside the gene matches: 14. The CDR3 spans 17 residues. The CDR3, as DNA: TGCAGCGCCTACAGGGGACAGGGGGCGGGTGGTACCGGGGAGCTGTTTTTT. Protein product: CSAYRGQGAGGTGELFF.